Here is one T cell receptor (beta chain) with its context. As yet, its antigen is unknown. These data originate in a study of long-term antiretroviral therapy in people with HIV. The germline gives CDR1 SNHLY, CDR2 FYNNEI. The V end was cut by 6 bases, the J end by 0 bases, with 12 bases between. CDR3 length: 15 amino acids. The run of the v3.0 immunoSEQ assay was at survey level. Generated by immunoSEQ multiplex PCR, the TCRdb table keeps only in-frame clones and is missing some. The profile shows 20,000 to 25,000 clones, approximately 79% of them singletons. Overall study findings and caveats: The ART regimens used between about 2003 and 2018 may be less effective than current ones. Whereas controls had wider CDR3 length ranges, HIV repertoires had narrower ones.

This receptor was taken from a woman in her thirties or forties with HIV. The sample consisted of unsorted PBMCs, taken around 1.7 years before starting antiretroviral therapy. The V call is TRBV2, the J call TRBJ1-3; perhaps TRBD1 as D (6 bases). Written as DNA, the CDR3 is TGTGCCAGCAGGGCCCAGGGGACCTCTGGAAACACCATATATTTT. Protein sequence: CASRAQGTSGNTIYF.